This passage covers 25 T cell receptor beta chains from one sample sequenced in a study of blood T cell repertoires in COVID-19. Using immunoSEQ multiplex PCR, the repertoire was profiled, and TCRdb retains in-frame clones only, with some absent. The sample has 200,000 to 250,000 clones, 65% to 85% seen once. Sequenced: PBMCs or T cells enriched from blood (not recorded which). The receptor set was obtained from a woman aged 60-75 years who had recovered from COVID-19.

The V and J genes are TRBV11-2 and TRBJ2-1; 10 bases line up with TRBD2. CDR1 and CDR2 from the germline V gene are SGHAT and FQNNGV. The ends lost 5 bases at V and 8 bases at J; junction bases unmatched: 6. The CDR3 contains 14 residues. The CDR3 protein is CASSKREGPDEQFF. The CDR3 coding sequence is TGTGCCAGCAGCAAGCGGGAGGGCCCTGATGAGCAGTTCTTC.

In this sample, this clone turned up a few times. The J gene is TRBJ2-1, the V gene TRBV5-4; TRBD1 matches at 7 bases. With V trimmed by 3 bases and J by 7 bases, 7 bases remained unmatched. There are 14 residues in the CDR3. CDR1 and CDR2 (germline): SGHNT, YYREEE (reference sequence). The DNA of the CDR3 is TGTGCCAGCAGCTCTAACAGGGGTTCGAATGAGCAGTTCTTC. Amino acids: CASSSNRGSNEQFF.

J is TRBJ1-4 and V is TRBV7-6, with 9 bases that match TRBD1. Germline CDR1 and CDR2: SGHVS and FNYEAQ. After removal of 1 base from V and 4 bases from J, the junction contained 10 bases not matched to a gene. The CDR3 consists of 18 residues. The CDR3 spells CASSLVPGQGLLNEKLFF. The DNA of the CDR3 is TGTGCCAGCAGCTTAGTACCGGGACAGGGCCTTCTTAATGAAAAACTGTTTTTT.

This chain connects TRBV12-5 to TRBJ2-5; TRBD1 is a possible D gene (5 bases). Germline CDR1 reads LGHNT; CDR2 reads FRNRAP. V was trimmed by 5 bases and J by 8 bases, leaving 18 bases between them. The CDR3 runs 14 residues. The CDR3 DNA reads as TGTGCTAGTGGTCCAACAGGAGTACCCACAACCCAGTACTTC. This sequence encodes CASGPTGVPTTQYF.

The rearrangement uses TRBV7-9 and TRBJ1-5, with D possibly matching TRBD1 (5 bases). CDR1 SEHNR and CDR2 FQNEAQ come from the germline V gene (reference sequence). The CDR3 runs 14 residues. Trimming took off 5 bases at V and 5 bases at J, with 13 bases between the two ends. The CDR3 nucleotides are TGTGCCAGCAGCCAAGGCAGGGTAGATCAGCCCCAGCATTTT. The encoded protein is CASSQGRVDQPQHF.

The chain uses TRBV19 and TRBJ1-1, with D maybe TRBD1 (5 bases). V was cut by 3 bases and J by 4 bases, with 15 bases left in between. This CDR3 contains 15 residues. Per the germline V gene, CDR1 is LNHDA and CDR2 is SQIVND (reference sequence). The CDR3 loop reads CASSIVQGGVTEAFF. CDR3 in DNA: TGTGCCAGTAGTATTGTCCAGGGCGGCGTCACTGAAGCTTTCTTT.

The CDR3 DNA is TGTGCCAGCAGCGGAGGGCCCATCTCTGGAAACACCATATATTTT. As protein: CASSGGPISGNTIYF. The gene calls are TRBV6-5 and TRBJ1-3; D unclear. The CDR3 length is 15 residues. V shed 6 bases and J shed 0 bases, with 12 bases lying between them. The germline gives CDR1 MNHEY, CDR2 SVGAGI.

In this sample, this clone turned up a few times. This chain links TRBV5-1 with TRBJ1-3; 10 positions match TRBD1. Per germline, CDR1 SGHRS and CDR2 YFSETQ. V lost 4 bases to trimming and J lost 2 bases; unmatched junction nucleotides: 15. CDR3 length: 19 amino acids. In DNA, the CDR3 is TGCGCCAGCAGCCGGACCGGGACAGGGGCCCGGGGAACTGGAAACACCATATATTTT. Translated, it gives CASSRTGTGARGTGNTIYF.

The gene calls are TRBV7-8 and TRBJ1-5; a weak D match, TRBD1 (6 bases). CDR1 SGHVS and CDR2 FQNEAQ come from the germline V gene. The ends were cut back, 5 bases at V and 1 base at J, with 9 bases in the middle. This CDR3 spans 14 amino acids. CDR3 protein: CASSIQGSNQPQHF. The CDR3 coding sequence is TGTGCCAGCAGCATACAGGGCAGCAATCAGCCCCAGCATTTT.

This chain connects TRBV5-1 to TRBJ1-2; TRBD1 matches 8 bases. Looked up from germline, CDR1 is SGHRS and CDR2 is YFSETQ. The V gene end was trimmed by 0 bases and the J gene end by 2 bases; junction bases not matched to a gene: 3. The CDR3 is 15 residues long. The CDR3 coding sequence is TGCGCCAGCAGCTTGGGGACAGGGATAAACTATGGCTACACCTTC. Protein: CASSLGTGINYGYTF. The entire variable domain, with the rest obtained from reference TRBV5-1 and TRBJ1-2, is as follows: KAGVTQTPRYLIKTRGQQVTLSCSPISGHRSVSWYQQTPGQGLQFLFEYFSETQRNKGNFPGRFSGRQFSNSRSEMNVSTLELGDSALYLCASSLGTGINYGYTFGSGTRLTVV.

In its sample, this clone was seen once. The rearrangement joins TRBV6-9 to TRBJ2-1; no clear D gene. V lost 3 bases and J lost 9, with 3 bases in between. The germline gives CDR1 MNHGY, CDR2 SVAAGI. This CDR3 region has 10 residues. The CDR3 DNA reads TGTGCCAGCAGTTACCGTGAGCAGTTCTTC. Amino acid sequence: CASSYREQFF.

The chain links TRBV20-1 to TRBJ1-2; no firm D call. Per the germline V gene, CDR1 is DFQATT and CDR2 is SNEGSKA (reference sequence). The CDR3 spans 13 residues. Trimming removed 3 bases from V and 6 bases from J, with 14 bases in between. The DNA of the CDR3 is TGCAGTGCTAGTCTCTCACGAGGGAATGGCTACACCTTC. Translated, it gives CSASLSRGNGYTF.

The chain uses TRBV29-1 and TRBJ2-1; tentative D call: TRBD2 (5 bases). CDR3 size: 16 residues. The V end lost 3 bases, the J end lost 7 bases, and 22 bases lay between the germline ends. The germline CDR1 and CDR2 sequences are SQVTM and ANQGSEA. The CDR3 sequence: CSVDLPTSTYTNEQFF. The CDR3 coding sequence is TGCAGCGTTGACCTACCAACTAGTACCTATACAAATGAGCAGTTCTTC.

CDR3 in DNA: TGTGCCAGCTCACTGAGGGAGAATGAGCAGTTCTTC. Encoded protein: CASSLRENEQFF. The J gene is TRBJ2-1, the V gene TRBV18; tentative D call: TRBD2 (5 bases). The CDR3 length is 12 residues. V dropped 4 bases and J dropped 7 bases, with 8 bases sitting between them. CDR1 KGHSH and CDR2 LQKENI come from the germline V gene.

Of note for this clone: The sample carries other DNA sequences with the same CDR3. The rearrangement links TRBV6-5 to TRBJ1-4; D not resolved. CDR1 MNHEY and CDR2 SVGAGI come from the germline V gene. Between the trimmed V and J ends, which lost 0 bases and 1 base, there was a span of 6 bases. CDR3 length: 15 amino acids. DNA of the CDR3: TGTGCCAGCAGTTACTCGATCGGAACTAATGAAAAACTGTTTTTT. Protein product: CASSYSIGTNEKLFF.

The rearrangement uses TRBV6-5 and TRBJ2-3; a weak D match, TRBD1 (5 bases). There are 14 residues in the CDR3. The germline V gene encodes CDR1 MNHEY and CDR2 SVGAGI. V was shortened by 11 bases and J by 0 bases, with 15 bases between the two germline ends. The CDR3 loop is CAYRRGSSTDTQYF. The CDR3 DNA reads as TGTGCCTACAGGCGAGGCTCTAGCACAGATACGCAGTATTTT.

The genes are TRBV18 and TRBJ2-1; 8 bases fit TRBD2. Trimming took 0 bases from V and 0 from J; bases not matched to a gene: 10. CDR3 size: 19 residues. Germline CDR1 KGHSH, CDR2 LQKENI. The CDR3 DNA follows: TGTGCCAGCTCACCACCGGAAGGTGGCCTAGCGGGCTCCTACAATGAGCAGTTCTTC. Protein: CASSPPEGGLAGSYNEQFF.

The gene calls are TRBV5-4 and TRBJ1-1, with D perhaps matching TRBD1 (6 bases). Trimming took off 2 bases at V and 10 bases at J, with 21 bases between the two ends. The germline V gene encodes CDR1 SGHNT and CDR2 YYREEE (reference sequence). CDR3 length equals 15 residues. CDR3 region: CASSFEPHPGQRAFF. In DNA form, the CDR3 reads TGTGCCAGCAGCTTCGAGCCCCACCCGGGACAAAGAGCTTTCTTT.

This chain joins TRBV2 and TRBJ2-3, with 8 bases aligning to TRBD2. CDR1 and CDR2 from the germline V gene are SNHLY and FYNNEI. CDR3 length: 15 residues. The V and J ends lost 3 bases and 4 bases, in that order; junction bases with no gene match: 6. CDR3 nucleotide sequence: TGTGCCAGCAGTGAGCCCAGCGGGAGCTCAGATACGCAGTATTTT. This sequence encodes CASSEPSGSSDTQYF.

The rearrangement joins TRBV12-3 or TRBV12-4 to TRBJ1-1, with D perhaps matching TRBD1 (5 bases). Trimming took off 6 bases at V and 1 base at J, with 9 bases between the two ends. The CDR3 runs 13 residues. CDR3 residues: CASRKGENTEAFF. For the CDR3, the DNA is TGTGCCAGCAGAAAAGGGGAGAACACTGAAGCTTTCTTT.

This clone was counted between two and nine times. The CDR3 DNA reads TGTGCCAGCTCACCATACAGGGAGAACACTGAAGCTTTCTTT. Encoded protein: CASSPYRENTEAFF. J is TRBJ1-1 and V is TRBV18; D perhaps matches TRBD1 (6 bases). The germline V gene encodes CDR1 KGHSH and CDR2 LQKENI. V was clipped by 2 bases and J by 1 base, with 8 bases between them. The CDR3 contains 14 residues.

The chain links TRBV18 to TRBJ2-1; 9 bases agree with TRBD1. CDR1 is KGHSH, CDR2 LQKENI, per germline. J was trimmed by 4 bases and V by 3 bases; bases with no gene match: 13. The CDR3 consists of 18 residues. CDR3 sequence (DNA): TGTGCCAGCTCACCGGGACAGGGATCCTCTAAAACTTACAATGAGCAGTTCTTC. Translating it yields CASSPGQGSSKTYNEQFF.

The chain is built from TRBV3-1 (or the pseudogene TRBV3-2) and TRBJ2-3; 9 bases align to TRBD2. The ends lost 5 bases at V and 9 bases at J; junction bases unmatched: 18. CDR1 and CDR2 (germline): LGHDT, YNNKEL (reference sequence). The CDR3 covers 17 residues. Here the CDR3 DNA reads TGTGCCAGCAGCTCCCCCCTTGGCGGGAGGGCCGGGAACACGCAGTATTTT. Amino acid sequence: CASSSPLGGRAGNTQYF.

The chain joins TRBV5-5 to TRBJ1-2, with D unresolved. V was pared by 5 bases and J by 11 bases, with 19 bases between. This CDR3 is 13 amino acids long. Per the germline V gene, CDR1 is SGHKS and CDR2 is YYEKEE (reference sequence). CDR3: CASSLGPEVGYTF. In nucleotides, the CDR3 is TGTGCCAGCAGTTTAGGACCGGAGGTTGGTTACACCTTC.

This chain connects TRBV5-1 to TRBJ1-6; TRBD1 is a possible D gene (5 bases). The CDR3 is made up of 14 amino acids. V was cut by 0 bases and J by 10 bases, with 11 bases left in between. Germline V gives CDR1 SGHRS, CDR2 YFSETQ. CDR3 coding DNA: TGCGCCAGCAGCTTGGAGAAGGGACTCTCACCCCTCCACTTT. Amino acid sequence: CASSLEKGLSPLHF.